Listed here is a single TCR beta chain. Its antigen is unidentified. These data come from a study of OX40 agonist ivuxolimab in advanced cancers. Study in general: Patients were treated with ivuxolimab, an agonistic anti-OX40 (CD134) antibody. Prior anti-PD-1, anti-PD-L1 or anti-CTLA-4 therapy was allowed; approximately 41% had some. Mean age around 64 years, range roughly 23 to 79; 82.7% male. Whole-study findings and limits: The authors also found low normalized T-cell clonal expansion in some nonresponders.

Data came from immunoSEQ multiplex PCR; TCRdb stores just in-frame clones and leaves some out. The sample includes roughly 70,000 clones, 80% to 90% of them seen just once. The CDR3 contains 13 residues. The V gene's germline CDR1 is SGHTA and CDR2 FQGTGA. The V end was cut by 7 bases, the J end by 1 base, with 9 bases between. The sample here was CD4+ or CD8+ T cells sorted from blood, taken in a trial of the OX40 agonist ivuxolimab. V and J are TRBV7-3 and TRBJ2-3; no reliable D call. This TCR was sampled from an adult with an advanced solid tumor such as melanoma, head and neck, liver or kidney cancer. The CDR3 DNA follows: TGTGCCAGCATGATCGTCGGCACAGATACGCAGTATTTT. It specifies CASMIVGTDTQYF.